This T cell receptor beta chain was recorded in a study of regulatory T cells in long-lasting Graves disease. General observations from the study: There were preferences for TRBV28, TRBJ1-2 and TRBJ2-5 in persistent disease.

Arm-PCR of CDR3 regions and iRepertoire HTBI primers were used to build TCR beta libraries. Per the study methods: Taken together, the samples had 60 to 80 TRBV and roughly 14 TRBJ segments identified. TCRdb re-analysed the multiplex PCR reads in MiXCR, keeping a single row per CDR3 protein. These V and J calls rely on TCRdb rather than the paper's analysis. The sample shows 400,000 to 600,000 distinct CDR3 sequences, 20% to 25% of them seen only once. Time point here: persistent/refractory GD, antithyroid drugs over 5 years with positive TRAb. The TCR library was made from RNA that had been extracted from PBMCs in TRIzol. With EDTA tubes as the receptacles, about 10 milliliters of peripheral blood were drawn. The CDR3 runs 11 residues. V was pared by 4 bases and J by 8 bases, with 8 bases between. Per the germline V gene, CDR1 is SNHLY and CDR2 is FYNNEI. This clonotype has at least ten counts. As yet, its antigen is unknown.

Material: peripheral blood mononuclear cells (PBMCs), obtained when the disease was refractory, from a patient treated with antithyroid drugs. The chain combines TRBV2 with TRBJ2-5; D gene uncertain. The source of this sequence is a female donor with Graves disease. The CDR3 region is CASSVGSTQYF. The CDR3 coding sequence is TGTGCCAGCAGTGTGGGGTCAACCCAGTACTTC. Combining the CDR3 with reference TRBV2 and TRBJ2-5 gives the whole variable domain EPEVTQTPSHQVTQMGQEVILRCVPISNHLYFYWYRQILGQKVEFLVSFYNNEISEKSEIFDDQFSVERPDGSNFTLKIRSTKLEDSAMYFCASSVGSTQYFGPGTRLLVL.